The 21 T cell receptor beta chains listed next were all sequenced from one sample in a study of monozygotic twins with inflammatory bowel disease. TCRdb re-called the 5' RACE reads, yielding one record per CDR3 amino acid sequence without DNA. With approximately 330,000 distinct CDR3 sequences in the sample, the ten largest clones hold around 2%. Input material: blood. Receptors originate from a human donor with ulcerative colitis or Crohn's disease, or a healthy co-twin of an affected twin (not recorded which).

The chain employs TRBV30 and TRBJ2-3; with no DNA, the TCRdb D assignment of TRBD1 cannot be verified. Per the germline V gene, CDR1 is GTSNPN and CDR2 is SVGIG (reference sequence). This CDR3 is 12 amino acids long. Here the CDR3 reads CAWSAGGAVQYF.

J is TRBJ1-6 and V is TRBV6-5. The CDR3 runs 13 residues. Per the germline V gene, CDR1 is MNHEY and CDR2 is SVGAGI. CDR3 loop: CASSYSISSPLHF.

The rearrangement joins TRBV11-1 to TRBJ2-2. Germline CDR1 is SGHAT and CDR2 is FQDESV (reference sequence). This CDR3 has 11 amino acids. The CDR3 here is CAVPLRGELFF.

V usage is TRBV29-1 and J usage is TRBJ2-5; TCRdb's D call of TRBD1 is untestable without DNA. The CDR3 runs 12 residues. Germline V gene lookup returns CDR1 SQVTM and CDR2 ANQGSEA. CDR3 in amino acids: CSVERQGETQYF.

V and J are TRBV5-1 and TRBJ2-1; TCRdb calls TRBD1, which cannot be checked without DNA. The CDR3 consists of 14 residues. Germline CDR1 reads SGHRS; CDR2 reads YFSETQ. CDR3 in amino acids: CASAPTGGGNEQFF.

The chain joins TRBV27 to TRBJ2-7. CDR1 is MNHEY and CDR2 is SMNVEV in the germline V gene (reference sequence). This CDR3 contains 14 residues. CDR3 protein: CASSSYRGSYEQYF.

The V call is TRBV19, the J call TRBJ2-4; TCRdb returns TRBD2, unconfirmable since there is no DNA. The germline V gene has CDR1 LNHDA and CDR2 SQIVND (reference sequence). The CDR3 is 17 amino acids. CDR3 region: CASSSPWREKAKNIQYF. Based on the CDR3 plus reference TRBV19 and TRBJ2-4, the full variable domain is DGGITQSPKYLFRKEGQNVTLSCEQNLNHDAMYWYRQDPGQGLRLIYYSQIVNDFQKGDIAEGYSVSREKKESFPLTVTSAQKNPTAFYLCASSSPWREKAKNIQYFGAGTRLSVL.

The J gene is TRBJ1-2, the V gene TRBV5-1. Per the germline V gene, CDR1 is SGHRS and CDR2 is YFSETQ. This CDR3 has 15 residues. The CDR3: CASSLASRKNYGYTF.

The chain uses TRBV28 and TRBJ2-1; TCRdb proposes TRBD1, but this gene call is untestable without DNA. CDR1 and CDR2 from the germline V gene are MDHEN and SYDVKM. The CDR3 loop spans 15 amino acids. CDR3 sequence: CASSSSGTGFNEQFF.

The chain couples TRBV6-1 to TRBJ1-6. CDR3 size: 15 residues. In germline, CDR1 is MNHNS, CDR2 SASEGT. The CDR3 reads CASSEREGDHSPLHF.

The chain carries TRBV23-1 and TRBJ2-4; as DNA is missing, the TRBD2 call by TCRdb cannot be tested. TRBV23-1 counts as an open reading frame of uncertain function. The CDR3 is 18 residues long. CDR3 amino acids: CASSPKGKAGPAKNIQYF.

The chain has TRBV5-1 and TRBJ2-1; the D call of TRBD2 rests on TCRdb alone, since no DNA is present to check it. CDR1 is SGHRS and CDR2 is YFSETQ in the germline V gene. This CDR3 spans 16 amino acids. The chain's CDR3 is CASSPLTSGPGDEQFF.

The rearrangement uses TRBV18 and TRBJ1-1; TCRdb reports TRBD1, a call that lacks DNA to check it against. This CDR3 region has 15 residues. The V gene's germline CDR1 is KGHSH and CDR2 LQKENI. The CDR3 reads CASSPGTVMNTEAFF.

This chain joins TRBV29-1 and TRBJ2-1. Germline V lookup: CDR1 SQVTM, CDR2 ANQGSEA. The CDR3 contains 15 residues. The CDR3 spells CSVEVPTKTNNEQFF.

The CDR3 here is CASSQQGLGQPQHF. The V gene is TRBV4-1, the J gene TRBJ1-5; lacking DNA, the TRBD1 call made by TCRdb goes unchecked. This CDR3 spans 14 amino acids. Germline V gene sequence: CDR1 MGHRA, CDR2 YSYEKL.

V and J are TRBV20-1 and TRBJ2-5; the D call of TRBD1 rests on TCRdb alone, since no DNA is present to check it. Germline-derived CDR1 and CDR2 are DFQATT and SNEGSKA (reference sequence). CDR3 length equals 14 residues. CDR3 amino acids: CSAPGGSYQETQYF.

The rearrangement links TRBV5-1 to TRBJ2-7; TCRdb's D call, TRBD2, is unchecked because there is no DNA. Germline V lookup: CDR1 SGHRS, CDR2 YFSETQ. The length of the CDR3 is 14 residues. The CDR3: CASSLLASGYEQYF.

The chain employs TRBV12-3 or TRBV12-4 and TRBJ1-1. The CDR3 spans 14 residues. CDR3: CASSLPFRGAEAFF.

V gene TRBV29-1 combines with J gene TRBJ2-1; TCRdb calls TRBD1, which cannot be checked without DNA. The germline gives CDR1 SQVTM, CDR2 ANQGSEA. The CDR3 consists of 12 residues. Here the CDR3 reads CSVRGGGNERFF.

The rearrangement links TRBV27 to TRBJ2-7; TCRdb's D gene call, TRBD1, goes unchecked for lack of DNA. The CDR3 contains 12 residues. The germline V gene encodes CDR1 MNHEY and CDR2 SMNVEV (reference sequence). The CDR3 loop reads CASRTGGYEQYF.

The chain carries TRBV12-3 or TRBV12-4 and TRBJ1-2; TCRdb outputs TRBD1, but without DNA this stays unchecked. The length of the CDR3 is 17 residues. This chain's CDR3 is CASSGRTGPSLYYGYTF.